This TCR beta chain was documented in a study of early T cells in non-severe SARS-CoV-2 infection. Overall study: The input, bulk RNA from unsorted whole blood, was sequenced, and chains were unpaired.

The V gene lost 0 bases and the J gene lost 5 bases, with 11 bases spanning the gap. The germline CDR1 and CDR2 sequences are SEHNR and FQNEAQ (reference sequence). CDR3 size: 14 residues. Overall study findings and caveats: Using VDJdb, the matching emphasized anti-spike CD8 responses while missing private and CD4 specificities.

Attached unique molecular identifiers marked individual cDNA molecules. TCRdb processed the 5' RACE reads anew with MiXCR; each CDR3 protein has one entry. The repertoire holds 88,000 or so distinct CDR3 sequences, with 14% to 15% as singletons. This clonotype has a count of ten or more. The antigen is undetermined. This sequence was found in an adult who was a healthcare worker with PCR-confirmed SARS-CoV-2 infection or an uninfected control (not recorded which). The source material was whole blood. The chain uses TRBV7-9 and TRBJ2-7; D gene uncertain. The chain's CDR3 is CASSLAQALNEQYF. Here the CDR3 DNA reads TGTGCCAGCAGCTTAGCGCAGGCTCTCAACGAGCAGTACTTC.